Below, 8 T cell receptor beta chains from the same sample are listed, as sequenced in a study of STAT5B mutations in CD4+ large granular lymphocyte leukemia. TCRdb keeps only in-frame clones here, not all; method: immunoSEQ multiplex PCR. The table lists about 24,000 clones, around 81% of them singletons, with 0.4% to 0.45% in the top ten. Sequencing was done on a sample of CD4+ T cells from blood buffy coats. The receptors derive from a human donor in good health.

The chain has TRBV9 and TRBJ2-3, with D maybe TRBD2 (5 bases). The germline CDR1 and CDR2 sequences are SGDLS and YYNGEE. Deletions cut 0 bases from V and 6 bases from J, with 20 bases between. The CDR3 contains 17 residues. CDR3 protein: CASSVGITVEGADTQYF. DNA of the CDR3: TGTGCCAGCAGCGTAGGAATCACGGTAGAGGGCGCGGATACGCAGTATTTT.

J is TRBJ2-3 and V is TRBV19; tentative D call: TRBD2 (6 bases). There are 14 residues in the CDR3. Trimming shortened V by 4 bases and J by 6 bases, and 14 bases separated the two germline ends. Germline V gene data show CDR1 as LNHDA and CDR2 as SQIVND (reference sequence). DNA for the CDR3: TGTGCCAGTAGTAAACGGGAGTTTAGCGATACGCAGTATTTT. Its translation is CASSKREFSDTQYF.

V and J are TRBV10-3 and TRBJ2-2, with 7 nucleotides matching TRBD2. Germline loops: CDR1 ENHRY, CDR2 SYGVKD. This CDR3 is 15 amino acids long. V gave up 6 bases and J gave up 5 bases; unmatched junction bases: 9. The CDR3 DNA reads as TGTGCCATCAGCGGCGGGAGCCCCGTTACCGGGGAGCTGTTTTTT. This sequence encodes CAISGGSPVTGELFF.

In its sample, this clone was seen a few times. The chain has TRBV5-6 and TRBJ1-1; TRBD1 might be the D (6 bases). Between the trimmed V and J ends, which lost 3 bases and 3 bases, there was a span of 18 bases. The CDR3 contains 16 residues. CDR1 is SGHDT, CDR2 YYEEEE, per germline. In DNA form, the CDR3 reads TGTGCCAGCAGCTCAACAGGGAGAAGTAGAGACACTGAAGCTTTCTTT. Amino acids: CASSSTGRSRDTEAFF. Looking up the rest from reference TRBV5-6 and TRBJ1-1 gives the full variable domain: DAGVTQSPTHLIKTRGQQVTLRCSPKSGHDTVSWYQQALGQGPQFIFQYYEEEERQRGNFPDRFSGHQFPNYSSELNVNALLLGDSALYLCASSSTGRSRDTEAFFGQGTRLTVV.

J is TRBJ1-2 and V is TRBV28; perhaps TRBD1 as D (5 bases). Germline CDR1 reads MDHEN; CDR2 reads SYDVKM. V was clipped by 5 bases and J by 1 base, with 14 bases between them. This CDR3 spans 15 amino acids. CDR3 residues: CASSPQGRVNYGYTF. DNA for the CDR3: TGTGCCAGCAGTCCCCAGGGACGGGTTAACTATGGCTACACCTTC.

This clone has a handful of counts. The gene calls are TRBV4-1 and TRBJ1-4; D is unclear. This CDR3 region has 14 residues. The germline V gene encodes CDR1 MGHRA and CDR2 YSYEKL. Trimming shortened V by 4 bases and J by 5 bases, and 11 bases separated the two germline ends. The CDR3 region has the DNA TGCGCCAGCAGCCTCTTGTACGGAAATGAAAAACTGTTTTTT. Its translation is CASSLLYGNEKLFF.

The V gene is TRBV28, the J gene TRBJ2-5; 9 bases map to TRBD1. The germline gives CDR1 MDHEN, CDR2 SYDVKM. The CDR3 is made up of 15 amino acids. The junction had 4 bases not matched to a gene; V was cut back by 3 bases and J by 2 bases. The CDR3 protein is CASSFGTGWQETQYF. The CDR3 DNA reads TGTGCCAGCAGTTTCGGGACAGGGTGGCAAGAGACCCAGTACTTC.

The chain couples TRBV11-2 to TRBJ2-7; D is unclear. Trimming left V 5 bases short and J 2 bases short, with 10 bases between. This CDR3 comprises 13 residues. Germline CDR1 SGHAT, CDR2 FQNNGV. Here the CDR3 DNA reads TGTGCCAGCAGCCCTCTGGTCGCCTACGAGCAGTACTTC. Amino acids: CASSPLVAYEQYF. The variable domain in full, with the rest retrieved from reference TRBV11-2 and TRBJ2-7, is EAGVAQSPRYKIIEKRQSVAFWCNPISGHATLYWYQQILGQGPKLLIQFQNNGVVDDSQLPKDRFSAERLKGVDSTLKIQPAKLEDSAVYLCASSPLVAYEQYFGPGTRLTVT.